This T cell receptor (beta chain) derives from a study of cytomegalovirus exposure and HLA in healthy donors. Overall study: Genetic ancestry analysis placed around four fifths of the 300 to 500 donors that were genotyped in the Caucasian-associated cluster.

This clone was seen a handful of times. Its antigen remains unidentified. Vbeta (60) and Jbeta (13) primers were used in the PCR. Sequencing used immunoSEQ multiplex PCR; TCRdb keeps in-frame clones, though not all of them. Of approximately 140,000 clones detected, about 70% appear once; the ten largest clones hold 3.5% to 5%. Trimming took 7 bases from V and 6 from J; bases not matched to a gene: 12. Germline-derived CDR1 and CDR2 are MGHRA and YSYEKL. The CDR3 consists of 16 residues. Regarding the study as a whole: TCR beta sequences reportedly predicted most subjects' HLA-A and HLA-B alleles accurately. For presence/absence analyses, sequencing depth was assumed to be roughly uniform across donors. According to the study, around 180 TCR beta chains were cytomegalovirus-associated.

This chain links TRBV4-1 with TRBJ2-2, with TRBD2 matching 9 bases. Sequenced: PBMCs. This receptor was obtained from a man younger than 35 in good health and CMV-seronegative. DNA for the CDR3: TGCGCCAGCACACCAGGGCGGGGGGGTCCCCCCGGGGAGCTGTTTTTT. Amino acids: CASTPGRGGPPGELFF.